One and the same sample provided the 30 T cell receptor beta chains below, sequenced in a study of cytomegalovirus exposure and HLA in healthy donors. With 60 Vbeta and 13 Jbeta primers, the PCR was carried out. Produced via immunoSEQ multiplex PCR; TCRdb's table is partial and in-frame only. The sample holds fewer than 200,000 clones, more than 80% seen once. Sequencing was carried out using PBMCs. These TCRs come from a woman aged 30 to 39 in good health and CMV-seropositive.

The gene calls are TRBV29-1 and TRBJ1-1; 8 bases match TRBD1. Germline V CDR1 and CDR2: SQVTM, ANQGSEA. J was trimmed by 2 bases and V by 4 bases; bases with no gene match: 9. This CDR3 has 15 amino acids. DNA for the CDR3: TGCAGCGTTGCCAGACAGGGGATGGGAAACACTGAAGCTTTCTTT. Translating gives CSVARQGMGNTEAFF.

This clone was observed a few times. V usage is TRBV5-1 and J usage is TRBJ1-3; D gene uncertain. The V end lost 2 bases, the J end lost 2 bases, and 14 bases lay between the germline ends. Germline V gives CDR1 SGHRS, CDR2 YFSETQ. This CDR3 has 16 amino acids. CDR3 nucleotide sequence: TGCGCCAGCAGCTTAGAACCGGGTCGAACTGGAAACACCATATATTTT. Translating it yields CASSLEPGRTGNTIYF.

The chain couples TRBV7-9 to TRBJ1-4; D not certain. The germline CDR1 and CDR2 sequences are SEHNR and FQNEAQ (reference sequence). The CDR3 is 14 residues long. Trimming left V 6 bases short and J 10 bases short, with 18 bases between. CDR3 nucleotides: TGTGCCAGCAGTTATACGTCCTATTCTGGAAAACTGTTTTTT. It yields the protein CASSYTSYSGKLFF.

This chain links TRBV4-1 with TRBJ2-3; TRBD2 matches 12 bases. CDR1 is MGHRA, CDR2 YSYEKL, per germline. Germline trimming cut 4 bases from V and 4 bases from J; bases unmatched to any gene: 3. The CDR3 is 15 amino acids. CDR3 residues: CASSRTSGVADTQYF. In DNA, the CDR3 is TGCGCCAGCAGCCGGACTAGCGGGGTTGCAGATACGCAGTATTTT.

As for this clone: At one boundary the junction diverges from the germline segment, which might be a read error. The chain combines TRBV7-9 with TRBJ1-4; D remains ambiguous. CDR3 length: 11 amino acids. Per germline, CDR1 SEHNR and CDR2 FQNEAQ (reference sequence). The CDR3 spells CSSSSREKLFF. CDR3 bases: TGTTCCAGCAGCTCTAGGGAAAAACTGTTTTTT.

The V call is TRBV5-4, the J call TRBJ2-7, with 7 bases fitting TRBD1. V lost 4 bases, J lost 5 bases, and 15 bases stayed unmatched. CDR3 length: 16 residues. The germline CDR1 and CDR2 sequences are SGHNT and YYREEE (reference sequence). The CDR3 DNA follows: TGTGCCAGCAGCCCTCGTAGGGGGCCAGGGGTGAACGAGCAGTACTTC. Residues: CASSPRRGPGVNEQYF.

CDR3 loop: CASSAPRRGNQPQHF. DNA for the CDR3: TGTGCCAGCAGTGCCCCGAGGAGGGGTAATCAGCCCCAGCATTTT. The V and J genes are TRBV6-1 and TRBJ1-5; a possible D gene is TRBD1 (5 bases). The CDR3 has 15 amino acids. V was clipped by 4 bases and J by 4 bases, with 14 bases between them. CDR1 MNHNS and CDR2 SASEGT come from the germline V gene.

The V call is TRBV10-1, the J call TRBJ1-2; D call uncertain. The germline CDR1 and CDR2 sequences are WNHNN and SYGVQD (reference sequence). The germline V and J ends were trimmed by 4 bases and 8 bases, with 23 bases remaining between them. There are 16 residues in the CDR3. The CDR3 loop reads CASSVLFQVRPGGYTF. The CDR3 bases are TGCGCCAGCAGTGTCTTGTTTCAGGTTCGGCCAGGAGGCTACACCTTC.

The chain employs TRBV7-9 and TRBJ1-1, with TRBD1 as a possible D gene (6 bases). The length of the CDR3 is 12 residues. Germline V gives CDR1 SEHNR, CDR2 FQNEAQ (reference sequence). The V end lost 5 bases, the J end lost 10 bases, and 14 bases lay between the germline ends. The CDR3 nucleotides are TGTGCCAGCAGCCATACAGGGTCGGGAGCTTTCTTT. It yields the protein CASSHTGSGAFF.

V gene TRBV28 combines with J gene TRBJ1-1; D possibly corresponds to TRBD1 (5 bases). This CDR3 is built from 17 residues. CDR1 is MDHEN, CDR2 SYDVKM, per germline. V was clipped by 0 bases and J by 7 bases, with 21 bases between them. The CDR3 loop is CASSLWSRLGAGDEAFF. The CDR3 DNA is TGTGCCAGCAGTTTATGGTCGCGGCTAGGGGCGGGGGATGAAGCTTTCTTT.

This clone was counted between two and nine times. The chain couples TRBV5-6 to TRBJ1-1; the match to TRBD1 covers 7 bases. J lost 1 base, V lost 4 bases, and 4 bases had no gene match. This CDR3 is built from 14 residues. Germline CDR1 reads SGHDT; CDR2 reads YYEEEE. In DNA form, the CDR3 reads TGTGCCAGCAGCACGGGACAGTCGAACACTGAAGCTTTCTTT. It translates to CASSTGQSNTEAFF.

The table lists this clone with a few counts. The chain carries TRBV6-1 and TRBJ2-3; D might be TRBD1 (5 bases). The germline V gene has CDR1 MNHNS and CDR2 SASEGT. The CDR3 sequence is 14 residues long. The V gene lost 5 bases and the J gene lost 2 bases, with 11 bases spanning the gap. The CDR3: CASSTAGYTDTQYF. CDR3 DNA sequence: TGTGCCAGCAGTACGGCAGGGTACACAGATACGCAGTATTTT.

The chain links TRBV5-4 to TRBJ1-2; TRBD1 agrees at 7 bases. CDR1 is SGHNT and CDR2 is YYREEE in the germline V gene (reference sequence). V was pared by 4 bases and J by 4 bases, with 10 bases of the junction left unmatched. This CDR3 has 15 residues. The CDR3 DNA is TGTGCCAGCAGCCCTCGACAGGGACCCTTCTATGGCTACACCTTC. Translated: CASSPRQGPFYGYTF.

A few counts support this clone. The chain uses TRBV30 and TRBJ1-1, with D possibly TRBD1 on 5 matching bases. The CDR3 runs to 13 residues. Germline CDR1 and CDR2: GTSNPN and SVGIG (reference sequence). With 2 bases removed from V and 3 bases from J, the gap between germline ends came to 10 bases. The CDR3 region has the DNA TGTGCCTGGAGTTTTTTCAGGGACACTGAAGCTTTCTTT. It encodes CAWSFFRDTEAFF.

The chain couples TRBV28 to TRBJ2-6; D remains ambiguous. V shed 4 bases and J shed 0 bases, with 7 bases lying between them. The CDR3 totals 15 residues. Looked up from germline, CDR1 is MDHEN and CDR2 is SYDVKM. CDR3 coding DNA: TGTGCCAGCAGTTACGGTGGCTCTGGGGCCAACGTCCTGACTTTC. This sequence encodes CASSYGGSGANVLTF.

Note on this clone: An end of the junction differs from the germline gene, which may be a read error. The CDR3 protein is CSSSPSGVYDEKLFF. CDR3 DNA sequence: TGTTCCAGCAGCCCATCAGGGGTTTACGATGAAAAACTGTTTTTT. The rearrangement uses TRBV7-9 and TRBJ1-4, with D maybe TRBD1 (6 bases). Germline V lookup: CDR1 SEHNR, CDR2 FQNEAQ (reference sequence). CDR3 size: 15 residues. Full variable domain (outside the CDR3, taken from reference TRBV7-9 and TRBJ1-4): DTGVSQNPRHKITKRGQNVTFRCDPISEHNRLYWYRQTLGQGPEFLTYFQNEAQLEKSRLLSDRFSAERPKGSFSTLEIQRTEQGDSAMYLCSSSPSGVYDEKLFFGSGTQLSVL.

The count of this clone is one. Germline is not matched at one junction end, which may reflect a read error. CDR3 nucleotides: TGTTCCAGCAGCTTAGGGGGGCTCGGCTACACCTTC. It yields the protein CSSSLGGLGYTF. The rearrangement links TRBV7-9 to TRBJ1-2, with TRBD1 as a possible D gene (6 bases). The length of the CDR3 is 12 residues. Germline V gene lookup returns CDR1 SEHNR and CDR2 FQNEAQ (reference sequence).

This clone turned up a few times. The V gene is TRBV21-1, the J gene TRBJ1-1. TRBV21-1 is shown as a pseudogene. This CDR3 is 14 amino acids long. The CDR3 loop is CASSKGGGRTEAFF. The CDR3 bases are TGTGCCAGCAGCAAAGGGGGGGGGCGGACTGAAGCTTTCTTT.

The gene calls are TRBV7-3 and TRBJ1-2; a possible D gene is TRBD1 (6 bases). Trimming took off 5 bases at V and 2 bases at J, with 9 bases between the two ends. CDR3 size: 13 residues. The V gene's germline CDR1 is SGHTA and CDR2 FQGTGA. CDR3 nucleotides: TGTGCCAGCAGCGCAACAGGGAACTATGGCTACACCTTC. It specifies CASSATGNYGYTF.

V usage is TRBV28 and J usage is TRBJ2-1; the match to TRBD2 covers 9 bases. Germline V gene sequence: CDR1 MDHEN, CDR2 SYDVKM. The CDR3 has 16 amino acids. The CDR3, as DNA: TGTGGGGCAATCTCCCGGGGGGCGGGGGGGTACAATGAGCAGTTCTTC. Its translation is CGAISRGAGGYNEQFF.

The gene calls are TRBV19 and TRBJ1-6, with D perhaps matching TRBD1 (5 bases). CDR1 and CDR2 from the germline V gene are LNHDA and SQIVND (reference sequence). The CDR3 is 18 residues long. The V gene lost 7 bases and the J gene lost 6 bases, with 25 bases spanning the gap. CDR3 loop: CASTLRPLPTVPNSPLHF. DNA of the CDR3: TGTGCCAGTACTCTACGTCCGCTCCCGACAGTGCCTAATTCACCCCTCCACTTT.

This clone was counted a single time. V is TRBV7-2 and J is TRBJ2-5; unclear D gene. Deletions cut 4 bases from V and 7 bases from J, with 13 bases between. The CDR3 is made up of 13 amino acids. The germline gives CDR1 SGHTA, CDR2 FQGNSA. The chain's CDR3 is CASSYKTSGTQYF. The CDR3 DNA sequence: TGTGCCAGCAGCTATAAAACAAGTGGGACCCAGTACTTC. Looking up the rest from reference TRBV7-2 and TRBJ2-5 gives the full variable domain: GAGVSQSPSNKVTEKGKDVELRCDPISGHTALYWYRQSLGQGLEFLIYFQGNSAPDKSGLPSDRFSAERTGGSVSTLTIQRTQQEDSAVYLCASSYKTSGTQYFGPGTRLLVL.

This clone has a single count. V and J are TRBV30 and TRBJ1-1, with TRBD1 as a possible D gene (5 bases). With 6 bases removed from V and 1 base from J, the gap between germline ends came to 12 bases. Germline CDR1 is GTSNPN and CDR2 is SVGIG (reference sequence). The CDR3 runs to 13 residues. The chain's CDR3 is CACRQSSNTEAFF. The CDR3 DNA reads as TGTGCCTGTAGACAGTCATCGAACACTGAAGCTTTCTTT.

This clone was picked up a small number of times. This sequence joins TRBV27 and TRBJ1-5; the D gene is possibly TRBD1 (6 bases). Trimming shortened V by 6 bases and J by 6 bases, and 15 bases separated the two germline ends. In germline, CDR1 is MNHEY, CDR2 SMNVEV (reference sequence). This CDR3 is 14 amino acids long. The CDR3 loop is CASRRGGSGQPQHF. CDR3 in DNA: TGTGCCAGCAGAAGGGGGGGATCGGGTCAGCCCCAGCATTTT.

CDR3 DNA sequence: TGTGCCAGCAGCCCCCCAGGGGCTAGGAACTACGAGCAGTACTTC. It codes for CASSPPGARNYEQYF. The chain links TRBV28 to TRBJ2-7; D perhaps matches TRBD1 (6 bases). V was pared by 6 bases and J by 3 bases, with 18 bases between. Per germline, CDR1 MDHEN and CDR2 SYDVKM. CDR3 length: 15 amino acids.

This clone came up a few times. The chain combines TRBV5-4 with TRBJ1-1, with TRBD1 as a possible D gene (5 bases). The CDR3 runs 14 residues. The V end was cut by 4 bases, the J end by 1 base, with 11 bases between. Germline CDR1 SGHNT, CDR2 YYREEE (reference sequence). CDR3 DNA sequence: TGTGCCAGCAGCCCGACAGTCGAGAACACTGAAGCTTTCTTT. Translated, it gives CASSPTVENTEAFF.

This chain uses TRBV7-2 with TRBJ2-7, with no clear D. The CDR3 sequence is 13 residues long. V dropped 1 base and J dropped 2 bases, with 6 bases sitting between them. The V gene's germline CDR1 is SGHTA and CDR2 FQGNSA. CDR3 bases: TGTGCCAGCAGCTTAGTATACACCTACGAGCAGTACTTC. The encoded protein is CASSLVYTYEQYF.

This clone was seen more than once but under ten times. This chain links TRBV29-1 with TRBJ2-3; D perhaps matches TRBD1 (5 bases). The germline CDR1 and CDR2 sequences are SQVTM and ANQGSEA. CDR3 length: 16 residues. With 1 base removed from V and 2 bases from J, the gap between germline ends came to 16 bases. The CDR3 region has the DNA TGCAGCGTTGAAGGCCCCGACAGCCTCCACACAGATACGCAGTATTTT. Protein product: CSVEGPDSLHTDTQYF.

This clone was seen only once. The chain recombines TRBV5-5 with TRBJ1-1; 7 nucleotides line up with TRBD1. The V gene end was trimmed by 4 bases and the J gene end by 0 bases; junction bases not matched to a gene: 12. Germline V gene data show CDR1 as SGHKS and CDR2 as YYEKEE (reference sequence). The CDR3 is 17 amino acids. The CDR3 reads CASSEGQSGLMNTEAFF. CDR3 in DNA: TGTGCCAGCAGCGAGGGACAGAGTGGGCTGATGAACACTGAAGCTTTCTTT.

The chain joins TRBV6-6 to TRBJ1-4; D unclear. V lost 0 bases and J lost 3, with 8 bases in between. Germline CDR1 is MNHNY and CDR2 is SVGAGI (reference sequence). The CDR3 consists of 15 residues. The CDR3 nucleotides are TGTGCCAGCAGTTACTCGGGCAGCCCTAATGAAAAACTGTTTTTT. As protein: CASSYSGSPNEKLFF.